This TCR beta chain originates from a study of shared clonotypes between healthy human individuals. Deep-level settings were used for running the assay. Under the authors' procedure: In the immunoSEQ data, sequences were junction-only and lacked quality scores, so filtering differed. Profiling relied on immunoSEQ multiplex PCR, and the TCRdb table lists in-frame clones only, not all of them. V, J and clone size derive from that table, while D and trimming were established from the DNA sequence. The sample shows fewer than 700,000 clones, around 78% of them seen only once. With unsorted samples, genomic DNA was obtained from about 100 million PBMCs. Germline assignment: CDR1 GTSNPN and CDR2 SVGIG (reference sequence). The CDR3 totals 13 residues. J was trimmed by 5 bases and V by 3 bases; bases with no gene match: 5.

This TCR came from a woman aged 40 to 55 in good health. Some clones in this sample may be carry-over from other donors' samples. J is TRBJ2-5 and V is TRBV30, with TRBD1 identical over 8 bases. Sequenced material: PBMCs. The CDR3 reads CAWSRGPGETQYF. The CDR3 DNA follows: TGTGCCTGGAGCAGGGGGCCAGGGGAGACCCAGTACTTC.